This T cell receptor (beta chain) was profiled in a study of Ad26.COV2.S vaccination and SARS-CoV-2 variants. Deletions cut 1 base from V and 0 bases from J, with 12 bases between. The CDR3 is 16 amino acids. Germline loops: CDR1 SGHAT, CDR2 FQNNGV. This table comes from immunoSEQ multiplex PCR, and its TCRdb copy is limited to in-frame clones, with some not included. In the table there are about 350,000 clones, around 92% of which are singletons. The TCR sequence derives from a human donor who had recovered from COVID-19. Sequenced material: peripheral blood, taken after recovery from COVID-19. The chain couples TRBV11-2 to TRBJ2-5; D remains ambiguous. For the CDR3, the DNA is TGTGCCAGCAGCTTAGTCGAGCAACAGTACCAAGAGACCCAGTACTTC. Its translation: CASSLVEQQYQETQYF. Based on the CDR3 plus reference TRBV11-2 and TRBJ2-5, the full variable domain is EAGVAQSPRYKIIEKRQSVAFWCNPISGHATLYWYQQILGQGPKLLIQFQNNGVVDDSQLPKDRFSAERLKGVDSTLKIQPAKLEDSAVYLCASSLVEQQYQETQYFGPGTRLLVL.